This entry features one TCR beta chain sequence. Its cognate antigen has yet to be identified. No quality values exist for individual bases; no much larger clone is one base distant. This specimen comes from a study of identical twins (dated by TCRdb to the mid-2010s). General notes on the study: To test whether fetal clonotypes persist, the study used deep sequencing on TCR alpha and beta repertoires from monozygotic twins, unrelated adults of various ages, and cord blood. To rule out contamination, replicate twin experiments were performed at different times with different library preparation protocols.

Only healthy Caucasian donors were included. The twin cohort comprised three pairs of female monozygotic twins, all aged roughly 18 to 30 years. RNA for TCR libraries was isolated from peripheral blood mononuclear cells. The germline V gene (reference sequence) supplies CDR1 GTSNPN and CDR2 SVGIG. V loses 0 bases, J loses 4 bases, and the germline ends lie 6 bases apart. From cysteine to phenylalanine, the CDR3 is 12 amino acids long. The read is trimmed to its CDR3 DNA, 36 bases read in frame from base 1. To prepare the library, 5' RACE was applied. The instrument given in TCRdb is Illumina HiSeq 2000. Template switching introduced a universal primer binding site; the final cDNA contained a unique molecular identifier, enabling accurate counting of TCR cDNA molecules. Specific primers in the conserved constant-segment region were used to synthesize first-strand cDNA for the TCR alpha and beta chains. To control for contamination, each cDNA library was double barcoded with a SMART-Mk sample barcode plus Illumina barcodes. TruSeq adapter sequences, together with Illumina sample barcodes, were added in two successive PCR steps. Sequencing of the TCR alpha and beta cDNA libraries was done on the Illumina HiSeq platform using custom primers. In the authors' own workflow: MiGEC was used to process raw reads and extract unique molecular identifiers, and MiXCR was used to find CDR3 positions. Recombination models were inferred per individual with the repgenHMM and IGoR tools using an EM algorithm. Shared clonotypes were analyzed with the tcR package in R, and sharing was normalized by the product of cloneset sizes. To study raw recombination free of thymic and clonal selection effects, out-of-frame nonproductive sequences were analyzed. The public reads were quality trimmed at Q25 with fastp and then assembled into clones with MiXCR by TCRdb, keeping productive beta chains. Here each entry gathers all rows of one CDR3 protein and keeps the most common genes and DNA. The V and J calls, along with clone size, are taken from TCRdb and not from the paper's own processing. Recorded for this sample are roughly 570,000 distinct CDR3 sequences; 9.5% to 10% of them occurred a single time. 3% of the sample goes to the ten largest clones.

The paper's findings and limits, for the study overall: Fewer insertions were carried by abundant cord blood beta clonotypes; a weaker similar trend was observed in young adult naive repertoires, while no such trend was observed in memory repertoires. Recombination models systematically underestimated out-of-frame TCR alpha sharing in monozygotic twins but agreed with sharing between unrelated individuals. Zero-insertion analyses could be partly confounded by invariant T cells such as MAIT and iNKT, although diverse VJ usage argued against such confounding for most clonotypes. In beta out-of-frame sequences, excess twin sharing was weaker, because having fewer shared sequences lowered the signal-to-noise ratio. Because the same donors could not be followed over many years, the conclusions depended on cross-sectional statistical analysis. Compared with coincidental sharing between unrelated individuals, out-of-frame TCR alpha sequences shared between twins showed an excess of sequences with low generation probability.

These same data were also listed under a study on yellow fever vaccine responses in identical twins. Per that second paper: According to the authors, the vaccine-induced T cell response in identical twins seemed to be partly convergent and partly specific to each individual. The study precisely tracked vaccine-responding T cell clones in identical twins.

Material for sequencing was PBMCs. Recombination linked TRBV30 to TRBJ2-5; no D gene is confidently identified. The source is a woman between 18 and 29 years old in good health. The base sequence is TGTGCCTGGAGTGTTAGACTAGAGACCCAGTACTTC. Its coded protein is CAWSVRLETQYF.